This T cell receptor (beta chain) is drawn from a study of response to subunit inactivated influenza vaccine. The germline V gene encodes CDR1 SGHAT and CDR2 FQNNGV. Trimming pared 2 bases from V and 2 bases from J, leaving 9 bases between. This CDR3 has 14 residues. This clonotype has a count of ten or more. Its target is not known. Study results and limitations: Few additional T cells are recruited per seasonal influenza vaccination, authors suggested.

TCRdb called the RT-PCR reads again in MiXCR, with one record for every CDR3 protein. This table holds roughly 700,000 distinct CDR3 sequences, less than 20% found once. Specimen: PBMCs from blood, collected about 11 days after vaccination. The V and J genes are TRBV11-2 and TRBJ2-5, with no clear D. The TCR originated in a man over 45 who received an inactivated influenza vaccine. The CDR3 reads CASSLIAPQETQYF. DNA for the CDR3: TGTGCCAGCAGCTTAATAGCCCCTCAAGAGACCCAGTACTTC.